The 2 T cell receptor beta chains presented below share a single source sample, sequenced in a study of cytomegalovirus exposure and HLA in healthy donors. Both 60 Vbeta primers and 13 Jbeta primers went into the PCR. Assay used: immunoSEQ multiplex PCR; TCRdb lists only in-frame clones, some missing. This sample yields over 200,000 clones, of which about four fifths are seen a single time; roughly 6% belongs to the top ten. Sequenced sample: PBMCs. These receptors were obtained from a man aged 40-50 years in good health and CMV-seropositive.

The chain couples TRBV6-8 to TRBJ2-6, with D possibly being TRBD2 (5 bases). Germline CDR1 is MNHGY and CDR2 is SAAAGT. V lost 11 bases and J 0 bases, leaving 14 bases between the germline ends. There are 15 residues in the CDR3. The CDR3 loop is CAQRRTSSGANVLTF. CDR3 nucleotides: TGTGCCCAGCGGCGGACCAGCTCTGGGGCCAACGTCCTGACTTTC.

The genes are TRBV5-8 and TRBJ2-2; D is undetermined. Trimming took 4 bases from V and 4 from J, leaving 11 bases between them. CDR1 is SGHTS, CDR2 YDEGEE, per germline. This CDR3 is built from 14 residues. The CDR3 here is CASSHSRSTGELFF. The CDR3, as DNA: TGTGCCAGCAGCCATTCCCGGAGCACCGGGGAGCTGTTTTTT. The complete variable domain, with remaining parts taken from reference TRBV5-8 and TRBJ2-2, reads EAGVTQSPTHLIKTRGQQATLRCSPISGHTSVYWYQQALGLGLQFLLWYDEGEERNRGNFPPRFSGRQFPNYSSELNVNALELEDSALYLCASSHSRSTGELFFGEGSRLTVL.